Listed below are T cell receptor beta chains from one sample, sequenced in a study of monozygotic twins with inflammatory bowel disease. TCRdb re-called the 5' RACE reads and shows each CDR3 protein once, DNA omitted. Listed are about 160,000 distinct CDR3 sequences; approximately 2.5% falls within the top ten. Sequencing used blood. The receptors were gathered from a human donor with ulcerative colitis or Crohn's disease, or a healthy co-twin of an affected twin (not recorded which). CDR3s include the opening cysteine and the closing phenylalanine or tryptophan.

14,TRBV28,TRBJ1-4,CASSYREREEKLFF
15,TRBV7-9,TRBJ2-1,CASSLVGAGHNEQFF
18,TRBV6-2/TRBV6-3,TRBJ2-7,CASRSLPHSAGGSYEQYF
17,TRBV9,TRBJ2-3,CASSVAGTGGGTDTQYF
15,TRBV12-3/TRBV12-4,TRBJ2-1,CASSPLPAWRNEQFF
17,TRBV6-5,TRBJ2-6,CASSYSRRPAGANVLTF
15,TRBV12-3/TRBV12-4,TRBJ2-2,CASSFSGVFTGELFF
14,TRBV7-9,TRBJ2-3,CASSLVAGTDTQYF
16,TRBV4-1,TRBJ2-5,CASSLTWPGTEETQYF
12,TRBV11-2,TRBJ2-7,CASSVLSYEQYF
16,TRBV5-4,TRBJ2-5,CASSAGTLSRQETQYF
16,TRBV5-1,TRBJ2-1,CASRLLAGSVYNEQFF
14,TRBV27,TRBJ2-3,CASSSYRGQNTQYF
15,TRBV4-1,TRBJ2-1,CASSQGSLSYNEQFF
14,TRBV7-3,TRBJ1-2,CASSSPGLNYGYTF
13,TRBV24-1,TRBJ1-1,CATSSQSNTEAFF
11,TRBV29-1,TRBJ2-1,CSVKRRNEQFF
14,TRBV20-1,TRBJ2-2,CSASRGIDTGELFF
15,TRBV5-1,TRBJ2-1,CASSLDRGEYNEQFF
15,TRBV28,TRBJ2-1,CASSSSAYSYNEQFF
15,TRBV9,TRBJ2-1,CASSATSGPAEEQFF
15,TRBV27,TRBJ2-6,CASSLWLSGANVLTF
14,TRBV2,TRBJ2-1,CASSRTSGRNEQFF
14,TRBV20-1,TRBJ2-3,CSVETSGSTDTQYF
16,TRBV2,TRBJ2-1,CASSEAGLAGQGEQFF
15,TRBV12-3/TRBV12-4,TRBJ2-7,CASSFRGPNLYEQYF
18,TRBV5-1,TRBJ2-5,CASSSRGGLAGGIETQYF